What follows describes a single T cell receptor beta chain. Its specificity is unknown. A read error is possible here, since a much larger clone lies one base away. This entry belongs to a study of immune heterogeneity within non-small cell lung tumors. CDR3 length: 15 residues. The V segment lost 8 bases and the J segment 5 bases; nucleotides outside the gene matches: 12. The germline V gene encodes CDR1 MNHEY and CDR2 SVGEGT. Study-level points and caveats: Individual patients had largely distinct high-frequency T-cell receptor beta clonotypes. The study found identical dominant CDR3 beta clonotypes recurring across tumor sites within a patient, alongside site-unique high-frequency clones.

Bulk tumor genomic DNA constituted the template, at around 600 ng per sample. Surgical sampling yielded several biopsies per primary tumor (spaced far apart). The study enrolled patients with untreated, newly diagnosed non-small cell lung cancer who underwent curative surgery. CDR3 of TCR beta was amplified by multiplex PCR that used 32 V and 13 J primers. TCRdb re-called the multiplex PCR reads through MiXCR, storing one row per CDR3 protein. The table shows around 29,000 distinct CDR3 sequences, with 25% to 30% occurring only once. Sequenced material: lung tumor tissue. The chain links TRBV6-2 or TRBV6-3 to TRBJ2-7; 10 bases agree with TRBD1. The sequence came from a man in his forties with non-small cell lung cancer. CDR3 DNA sequence: TGTGCCAGCTGTCCTACCGGGACAGGGGTTGACGAGCAGTACTTC. Encoded protein: CASCPTGTGVDEQYF.